Listed here are 20 T cell receptor beta chains from one sample, sequenced in a study of T cell repertoires in cytomegalovirus infection (dated by TCRdb to the late 2010s). This sample's treatment or condition label indicates: in vitro stimulation with specific CMV peptide epitopes to enrich CMV-specific T cells. For sequencing, an Illumina HiSeq 1500 was employed. Starting from the raw public reads, TCRdb applied fastp trimming at Q25, assembled clones with MiXCR and retained in-frame beta chains. A single entry per CDR3 protein holds the most common genes and DNA from its merged rows. The sample profile shows fewer than 1,000,000 distinct CDR3 sequences; approximately 32% of them were found once. The ten largest clones take up around an eighth of the sample. Their antigen targets remain unknown. Here the sequenced sample was cultured CD8+ T cells from PBMCs, taken from culture after CMV antigen stimulation. These receptors originate from a human donor in good health (CMV status not recorded). Some clones in this sample may be carry-over from other donors' samples.

This chain links TRBV27 with TRBJ2-1, with 9 bases aligning to TRBD2. The CDR3 sequence is 14 residues long. J gave up 8 bases and V 3 bases, and 5 bases lay outside the gene matches. The germline V gene encodes CDR1 MNHEY and CDR2 SMNVEV (reference sequence). CDR3 residues: CASSFRRGGDEQFF. CDR3 bases: TGTGCCAGCAGTTTCCGGCGGGGGGGCGATGAGCAGTTCTTC.

As concerns this clonotype: The junction does not match germline at one end; this may be a read error. The CDR3 DNA reads as TGTGTCAGCAGCGAACTCGGGGGGGCCAGGTACGAGCAGTACTTC. This gives the protein CVSSELGGARYEQYF. The chain uses TRBV6-1 and TRBJ2-7; TRBD2 aligns across 8 bases. The CDR3 is 15 residues long. The V gene's germline CDR1 is MNHNS and CDR2 SASEGT.

In this sample, this clonotype turned up a few times. The gene calls are TRBV6-1 and TRBJ2-3, with 10 positions matching TRBD2. With V trimmed by 7 bases and J by 5 bases, 15 bases remained unmatched. Germline CDR1 reads MNHNS; CDR2 reads SASEGT. This CDR3 has 17 amino acids. In DNA form, the CDR3 reads TGTGCCAGCAATAGGGATGGGACTAGCGCGTCACGAGATACGCAGTATTTT. This gives the protein CASNRDGTSASRDTQYF.

The rearrangement links TRBV20-1 to TRBJ2-7, with 9 nucleotides matching TRBD2. V trimming: 1 base; J trimming: 1 base; junction bases outside the gene matches: 14. Germline V gene lookup returns CDR1 DFQATT and CDR2 SNEGSKA (reference sequence). The CDR3 covers 18 residues. CDR3 coding DNA: TGCAGTGCTAGAGGGGGGGGTAGCGGGGGAGTTATTTCCTACGAGCAGTACTTC. This gives the protein CSARGGGSGGVISYEQYF.

There are a few counts of this clonotype. This chain connects TRBV4-1 to TRBJ1-2, with D possibly matching TRBD1 (6 bases). The V and J ends lost 4 bases and 6 bases respectively, with 15 bases between them. The CDR3 consists of 14 residues. The germline gives CDR1 MGHRA, CDR2 YSYEKL. The CDR3: CASSPTLGADGYTF. The CDR3 DNA reads TGCGCCAGCAGCCCAACTTTGGGGGCGGATGGCTACACCTTC.

The chain combines TRBV28 with TRBJ1-1, with D perhaps TRBD1 (6 bases). V was clipped by 6 bases and J by 1 base, with 15 bases between them. This CDR3 is built from 15 residues. The germline V gene encodes CDR1 MDHEN and CDR2 SYDVKM. The CDR3 DNA reads as TGTGCCAGCAGCGGATCAGGGGTTACGAACACTGAAGCTTTCTTT. Translation gives CASSGSGVTNTEAFF.

The chain has TRBV7-6 and TRBJ1-4; D might be TRBD1 (6 bases). V shed 4 bases and J shed 4 bases, with 10 bases lying between them. Germline CDR1 and CDR2: SGHVS and FNYEAQ. The CDR3 is 14 residues long. Here the CDR3 reads CASSYDRRNEKLFF. CDR3 in DNA: TGTGCCAGCAGCTATGACAGGCGTAATGAAAAACTGTTTTTT.

Only a few counts were recorded for this clonotype. The gene calls are TRBV7-6 and TRBJ1-4; D is possibly TRBD1 (6 bases). Germline values: CDR1 SGHVS, CDR2 FNYEAQ. The CDR3 extends over 14 amino acids. V was cut by 5 bases and J by 3 bases, with 10 bases left in between. CDR3 sequence reads: CASSGQGSNEKLFF. The CDR3 nucleotides read TGTGCCAGCAGCGGGCAGGGGTCTAATGAAAAACTGTTTTTT.

The chain uses TRBV11-2 and TRBJ2-1, with 7 bases aligning to TRBD2. Germline trimming cut 6 bases from V and 10 bases from J; bases unmatched to any gene: 12. The germline gives CDR1 SGHAT, CDR2 FQNNGV. The CDR3 contains 14 residues. CDR3 nucleotide sequence: TGTGCCAGCAGTGCGGCGGGGGAGCCAGAGGAGCAGTTCTTC. Translating it yields CASSAAGEPEEQFF. Supplemented by reference TRBV11-2 and TRBJ2-1, the full variable domain reads EAGVAQSPRYKIIEKRQSVAFWCNPISGHATLYWYQQILGQGPKLLIQFQNNGVVDDSQLPKDRFSAERLKGVDSTLKIQPAKLEDSAVYLCASSAAGEPEEQFFGPGTRLTVL.

To note about this clonotype: The junction departs from the called germline gene at one end, perhaps through a read error. This chain uses TRBV6-6 with TRBJ1-3, with D possibly TRBD1 on 5 matching bases. The CDR3 is made up of 16 amino acids. CDR1 and CDR2 from the germline V gene are MNHNY and SVGAGI (reference sequence). Written as DNA, the CDR3 is TGTGCCAACAGTTATATAGGGGAAATCACTGGAAACACCATATATTTT. Translation gives CANSYIGEITGNTIYF.

V is TRBV13 and J is TRBJ2-5; TRBD2 might be the D (5 bases). The germline V and J ends were trimmed by 1 base and 4 bases, with 10 bases remaining between them. This CDR3 comprises 14 residues. Germline V gene sequence: CDR1 PRHDT, CDR2 FYEKMQ (reference sequence). The CDR3 protein is CASSLATGRETQYF. The CDR3, as DNA: TGTGCCAGCAGCTTAGCCACGGGAAGAGAGACCCAGTACTTC. The variable domain in full, completed from reference TRBV13 and TRBJ2-5, reads AAGVIQSPRHLIKEKRETATLKCYPIPRHDTVYWYQQGPGQDPQFLISFYEKMQSDKGSIPDRFSAQQFSDYHSELNMSSLELGDSALYFCASSLATGRETQYFGPGTRLLVL.

In this sample, this clonotype turned up a few times. This chain uses TRBV2 with TRBJ1-1; a weak D match, TRBD1 (6 bases). Trimming shortened V by 7 bases and J by 4 bases, and 13 bases separated the two germline ends. CDR1 is SNHLY and CDR2 is FYNNEI in the germline V gene. The CDR3 runs to 13 residues. CDR3 in amino acids: CASNNREGTEAFF. Here the CDR3 DNA reads TGTGCCAGCAATAACAGGGAGGGCACTGAAGCTTTCTTT.

The V call is TRBV27, the J call TRBJ2-7; D may be TRBD2 (6 bases). The CDR3 extends over 14 amino acids. The V gene lost 10 bases and the J gene lost 0 bases, with 16 bases spanning the gap. CDR1 MNHEY and CDR2 SMNVEV come from the germline V gene (reference sequence). The CDR3 is CATRGTRSSYEQYV. CDR3 sequence (DNA): TGTGCCACCCGCGGGACTCGGAGCTCCTACGAGCAGTACGTC.

Note on this clonotype: Germline is not matched at one junction end, which may reflect a read error. The genes are TRBV9 and TRBJ1-1; the D is unclear. This CDR3 comprises 8 residues. Germline V CDR1 and CDR2: SGDLS, YYNGEE. CDR3 sequence (DNA): TGTGCCAGCAGCCCGACTACCTTT. Protein product: CASSPTTF.

The chain links TRBV4-1 to TRBJ2-3, with D unresolved. The CDR3 has 14 amino acids. In germline, CDR1 is MGHRA, CDR2 YSYEKL. With 1 base removed from V and 1 base from J, the gap between germline ends came to 6 bases. The CDR3 DNA is TGCGCCAGCAGCCAAGCAACCGGCACAGATACGCAGTATTTT. As protein: CASSQATGTDTQYF.

V usage is TRBV7-9 and J usage is TRBJ1-2; the D gene is possibly TRBD1 (6 bases). Germline V gene lookup returns CDR1 SEHNR and CDR2 FQNEAQ (reference sequence). Trimming removed 1 base from V and 8 bases from J, with 8 bases in between. The CDR3 extends over 12 amino acids. This CDR3 reads CASSLGGQGYTF. The CDR3 nucleotides are TGTGCCAGCAGCTTAGGGGGGCAAGGCTACACCTTC.

This clonotype occurred once. The V call is TRBV19, the J call TRBJ2-7, with D hard to call. Germline V lookup: CDR1 LNHDA, CDR2 SQIVND (reference sequence). V shed 3 bases and J shed 0 bases, with 9 bases lying between them. The CDR3 has 14 residues. This CDR3 is CASSITPGSYEQYF. The CDR3 nucleotides read TGTGCCAGTAGTATTACCCCGGGCTCCTACGAGCAGTACTTC.

On this clonotype: A much larger clone differs from this one at a single base, so this may be a read error. The chain employs TRBV7-6 and TRBJ2-7; no clear D. Trimming cost V 3 bases and J 2 bases, with 8 bases left between them. In germline, CDR1 is SGHVS, CDR2 FNYEAQ. The CDR3 extends over 13 amino acids. CDR3 region: CASSLWTTYEQYF. The CDR3 nucleotides read TGTGCCAGCAGCTTGTGGACCACCTACGAGCAGTACTTC.

Only a few counts were recorded for this clonotype. Germline and junction disagree at one end, which may indicate a read error. The V gene is TRBV5-3, the J gene TRBJ1-3; 7 bases align to TRBD1. TRBV5-3 is known as an ORF, though its function is uncertain. This CDR3 contains 16 residues. CDR3 nucleotide sequence: TGTGCCAGCAGCTCCGGGACAGCGACCTCTGGAAACACCATATATTTT. This encodes CASSSGTATSGNTIYF.

The gene calls are TRBV27 and TRBJ2-3; tentatively, D is TRBD1 (6 bases). Germline V lookup: CDR1 MNHEY, CDR2 SMNVEV (reference sequence). Trimming stripped 8 bases from V and 2 bases from J, with 11 bases between. CDR3 size: 13 residues. In DNA, the CDR3 is TGTGCCAGCTCAGGGGCCGTCACAGATACGCAGTATTTT. Its protein is CASSGAVTDTQYF.